The rows below give T cell receptor beta chains drawn from one sample of a study of blood T cells in healthy people across ages. TCRdb reanalysed the 5' RACE reads using MiXCR and keeps one entry per CDR3 protein. The profile shows about 1.8 million distinct CDR3 sequences, roughly 49% of them singletons. The sequenced material came from blood. Receptors originate from a woman aged 40 to 50 in good health. CDR3s include the opening cysteine and the closing phenylalanine or tryptophan. Fields, in order: J gene, V gene, clone size, D gene, CDR3 DNA, CDR3 protein. D genes are given only for firm matches. Size values are once, few and many counts, or a class for expanded clones, and some rows have none.

J gene: TRBJ2-5; V gene: TRBV6-5; clone size: .; D gene: .; CDR3 DNA: TGTGCCAGCTTAAGGGGAGAGACCCAGTACTTC; CDR3 protein: CASLRGETQYF
J gene: TRBJ2-1; V gene: TRBV20-1; clone size: .; D gene: .; CDR3 DNA: TGCAGTGCTAGATGGGCGCAGGGGAGCTCCTACAATGAGCAGTTCTTC; CDR3 protein: CSARWAQGSSYNEQFF
J gene: TRBJ2-2; V gene: TRBV29-1; clone size: .; D gene: .; CDR3 DNA: TGCAGCGCTCGAAGGGGGGCGAATACCGGGGAGCTGTTTTTT; CDR3 protein: CSARRGANTGELFF
J gene: TRBJ2-1; V gene: TRBV12-3/TRBV12-4; clone size: .; D gene: .; CDR3 DNA: TGTGCCAGCAGGCCCGCAGGGTACCCCTACAATGAGCAGTTCTTC; CDR3 protein: CASRPAGYPYNEQFF
J gene: TRBJ2-3; V gene: TRBV24-1; clone size: .; D gene: .; CDR3 DNA: TGTGCCACCAGTGAAGCCGGGACCGGTCTCGGGGATACGCAGTATTTT; CDR3 protein: CATSEAGTGLGDTQYF
J gene: TRBJ2-3; V gene: TRBV2; clone size: few; D gene: TRBD1; CDR3 DNA: TGTGCCAGCAGCGCGGGAAACAGGGGGGCGACAGATACGCAGTATTTT; CDR3 protein: CASSAGNRGATDTQYF
J gene: TRBJ1-4; V gene: TRBV7-2; clone size: .; D gene: TRBD1; CDR3 DNA: TGTGCCAGCAGCCCAGACAGGGGGATGGGTGAAAAACTGTTTTTT; CDR3 protein: CASSPDRGMGEKLFF
J gene: TRBJ2-1; V gene: TRBV11-2; clone size: .; D gene: .; CDR3 DNA: TGTGCCAGCAGCTTAGATCGGCTGGGCAATGAGCAGTTCTTC; CDR3 protein: CASSLDRLGNEQFF
J gene: TRBJ2-3; V gene: TRBV11-2; clone size: few; D gene: .; CDR3 DNA: TGTGCCAGCAGCCGCGATCGGACTAAAGCGAGCACAGATACGCAGTATTTT; CDR3 protein: CASSRDRTKASTDTQYF
J gene: TRBJ2-1; V gene: TRBV20-1; clone size: .; D gene: TRBD2; CDR3 DNA: TGCAGTGCTAGAGATCGGGCTAGCGGGTCCTACAATGAGCAGTTCTTC; CDR3 protein: CSARDRASGSYNEQFF
J gene: TRBJ2-7; V gene: TRBV6-5; clone size: few; D gene: TRBD1; CDR3 DNA: TGTGCCAGCAGCCGTCCGGGACAGGCGTCCTACGAGCAGTACTTC; CDR3 protein: CASSRPGQASYEQYF
J gene: TRBJ2-1; V gene: TRBV3-1; clone size: .; D gene: .; CDR3 DNA: TGTGCCAGCAGCCAAACAGACTTGGCGCGGAATGAGCAGTTCTTC; CDR3 protein: CASSQTDLARNEQFF
J gene: TRBJ2-1; V gene: TRBV5-1; clone size: many; D gene: .; CDR3 DNA: TGCGCCAGCAGCTTGGACGGTTCCTACAATGAGCAGTTCTTC; CDR3 protein: CASSLDGSYNEQFF
J gene: TRBJ2-7; V gene: TRBV12-3/TRBV12-4; clone size: .; D gene: TRBD2; CDR3 DNA: TGTGCCAGCAGACTAGCGCCAGCCTACGAGCAGTACTTC; CDR3 protein: CASRLAPAYEQYF
J gene: TRBJ2-5; V gene: TRBV5-1; clone size: few; D gene: TRBD1; CDR3 DNA: TGCGCCAGCAGGTCAGGGGGCGGAACTGGAGAGACCCAGTACTTC; CDR3 protein: CASRSGGGTGETQYF
J gene: TRBJ2-7; V gene: TRBV4-1; clone size: .; D gene: .; CDR3 DNA: TGCGCCAGCAGCCAAAGGCCGTCACAGGGAGACGAGCAGTACTTC; CDR3 protein: CASSQRPSQGDEQYF
J gene: TRBJ2-7; V gene: TRBV6-5; clone size: .; D gene: TRBD2; CDR3 DNA: TGTGCCAGCAGCCCACTAGCGGACAGCTCCTACGAGCAGTACTTC; CDR3 protein: CASSPLADSSYEQYF
J gene: TRBJ1-5; V gene: TRBV20-1; clone size: .; D gene: .; CDR3 DNA: TGCAGTGCTAGAGATCCCCGGGACACCGTTAATCAGCCCCAGCATTTT; CDR3 protein: CSARDPRDTVNQPQHF
J gene: TRBJ1-2; V gene: TRBV6-1; clone size: .; D gene: .; CDR3 DNA: TGTGCCAGCAGTGAAGATGCAGGGGTACGAGGCTACACCTTC; CDR3 protein: CASSEDAGVRGYTF
J gene: TRBJ2-3; V gene: TRBV18; clone size: few; D gene: .; CDR3 DNA: TGTGCCAGCTCACCTACGGCGGGGAGCAGCACAGATACGCAGTATTTT; CDR3 protein: CASSPTAGSSTDTQYF
J gene: TRBJ2-4; V gene: TRBV27; clone size: .; D gene: .; CDR3 DNA: TGTGCCAGCAGTCAGGAGGGCAAAAACATTCAGTACTTC; CDR3 protein: CASSQEGKNIQYF
J gene: TRBJ2-7; V gene: TRBV10-3; clone size: .; D gene: TRBD2; CDR3 DNA: TGTGCCATTGGGCGAGCGGGGGGGTCCTACGAGCAGTACTTC; CDR3 protein: CAIGRAGGSYEQYF
J gene: TRBJ2-1; V gene: TRBV11-1; clone size: few; D gene: TRBD1; CDR3 DNA: TGTGCCAGCAGCCCAGGACAGGGGGCGCGCAATGAGCAGTTCTTC; CDR3 protein: CASSPGQGARNEQFF
J gene: TRBJ2-7; V gene: TRBV12-5; clone size: .; D gene: TRBD1; CDR3 DNA: TGTGCTAGTGGTTTGGCAAAAGGACCTCGACAGGGGCCCTACAATGAGCAGTACTTC; CDR3 protein: CASGLAKGPRQGPYNEQYF
J gene: TRBJ2-1; V gene: TRBV6-1; clone size: .; D gene: TRBD1; CDR3 DNA: TGTGCCAGCAGACCGGGGACAGGGCAGAGTTCGATCGATGAGCAGTTCTTC; CDR3 protein: CASRPGTGQSSIDEQFF
J gene: TRBJ2-7; V gene: TRBV7-2; clone size: .; D gene: TRBD1; CDR3 DNA: TGTGCCAGCAGCTTACGCGACAGGGGGGTCTACGAGCAGTACTTC; CDR3 protein: CASSLRDRGVYEQYF
J gene: TRBJ2-1; V gene: TRBV20-1; clone size: .; D gene: .; CDR3 DNA: TGCATTCCCCCCGGTGAGACCCAGTTCTTC; CDR3 protein: CIPPGETQFF
J gene: TRBJ2-7; V gene: TRBV4-1; clone size: .; D gene: .; CDR3 DNA: TGCGCCAGCAGCCAAGATCGGGCGACGGCCAGTCCCTACGAGCAGTACTTC; CDR3 protein: CASSQDRATASPYEQYF
J gene: TRBJ2-7; V gene: TRBV7-2; clone size: many; D gene: .; CDR3 DNA: TGTGCCAGCAGCTTAGTAGAGTACGAGCAGTACTTC; CDR3 protein: CASSLVEYEQYF
J gene: TRBJ2-7; V gene: TRBV20-1; clone size: .; D gene: .; CDR3 DNA: TGCAGTGCTAGAGCAATTTACAGGGATACCTACGAGCAGTACTTC; CDR3 protein: CSARAIYRDTYEQYF
J gene: TRBJ2-1; V gene: TRBV20-1; clone size: .; D gene: .; CDR3 DNA: TGCAGTGCTACCGGACGGGTGGGTGCTGAGCAGTTCTTC; CDR3 protein: CSATGRVGAEQFF
J gene: TRBJ2-1; V gene: TRBV12-3/TRBV12-4; clone size: .; D gene: TRBD1; CDR3 DNA: TGTGCCAGCACCACAGACAGGGTCAGGGAGCAGTTCTTC; CDR3 protein: CASTTDRVREQFF
J gene: TRBJ2-4; V gene: TRBV20-1; clone size: few; D gene: TRBD1; CDR3 DNA: TGCAGTGCTAGAGGACAGGGTGACATTCAGTACTTC; CDR3 protein: CSARGQGDIQYF
J gene: TRBJ2-3; V gene: TRBV6-6; clone size: .; D gene: TRBD2; CDR3 DNA: TGTGCCAGCAGTTACACCGGAGCGGGGGCCTTAGATACGCAGTATTTT; CDR3 protein: CASSYTGAGALDTQYF
J gene: TRBJ1-4; V gene: TRBV7-9; clone size: .; D gene: TRBD1; CDR3 DNA: TGTGCCGGCAGCCCCCCCGGGACAGGGTACGAAAAACTGTTTTTT; CDR3 protein: CAGSPPGTGYEKLFF
J gene: TRBJ2-1; V gene: TRBV28; clone size: once; D gene: .; CDR3 DNA: TGTGCCAGCAGGCTGGGGAGATCAGAGCAGTTCTTC; CDR3 protein: CASRLGRSEQFF
J gene: TRBJ1-2; V gene: TRBV28; clone size: .; D gene: .; CDR3 DNA: TGTGCCAGCAGTTCCGGTCCGATGCATGGCTACACCTTC; CDR3 protein: CASSSGPMHGYTF
J gene: TRBJ2-3; V gene: TRBV24-1; clone size: few; D gene: TRBD2; CDR3 DNA: TGTGCCACCAGTGAGCGGACCGGGACTAACCGAGGGACGCAGTATTTT; CDR3 protein: CATSERTGTNRGTQYF
J gene: TRBJ2-4; V gene: TRBV27; clone size: few; D gene: .; CDR3 DNA: TGTGCCAGCAGTCCTACAAGAACAGGGTTGAACAAAAACATTCAGTACTTC; CDR3 protein: CASSPTRTGLNKNIQYF
J gene: TRBJ2-3; V gene: TRBV4-2; clone size: few; D gene: TRBD2; CDR3 DNA: TGTGCCACCTCAGCCTCCCTCTTAGCGGGGGGAGGCACAGATACGCAGTATTTT; CDR3 protein: CATSASLLAGGGTDTQYF
J gene: TRBJ2-7; V gene: TRBV28; clone size: .; D gene: TRBD1; CDR3 DNA: TGTGCCAACAGTTTCCCGGCAGGGGGCTTGAACGAGCAGTACTTC; CDR3 protein: CANSFPAGGLNEQYF
J gene: TRBJ2-7; V gene: TRBV12-3/TRBV12-4; clone size: few; D gene: TRBD1; CDR3 DNA: TGTGCCAGCAGTCAGGACAGGGGTCCCTTCTACGAGCAGTACTTC; CDR3 protein: CASSQDRGPFYEQYF
J gene: TRBJ2-7; V gene: TRBV27; clone size: few; D gene: TRBD2; CDR3 DNA: TGTGCCAGCAGTTTGGCTCGACTAGCAAGACACGAGCAGTACTTC; CDR3 protein: CASSLARLARHEQYF
J gene: TRBJ2-5; V gene: TRBV20-1; clone size: few; D gene: .; CDR3 DNA: TGCAGTGCTAGAGATCCGAGGCGGGGCCTCCAAGAGACCCAGTACTTC; CDR3 protein: CSARDPRRGLQETQYF
J gene: TRBJ2-7; V gene: TRBV28; clone size: .; D gene: .; CDR3 DNA: TGTGCCAGCAGTGTAAATCCCTCCTACGAGCAGTACTTC; CDR3 protein: CASSVNPSYEQYF
J gene: TRBJ2-5; V gene: TRBV6-6; clone size: many; D gene: TRBD2; CDR3 DNA: TGTGCCAGCAGCTCGACTGCGGGAGGGACCCAGTACTTC; CDR3 protein: CASSSTAGGTQYF
J gene: TRBJ2-5; V gene: TRBV20-1; clone size: few; D gene: TRBD1; CDR3 DNA: TGCAGTGCTACGACCGGGACAGGGGGCACAGAGACCCAGTACTTC; CDR3 protein: CSATTGTGGTETQYF
J gene: TRBJ1-2; V gene: TRBV27; clone size: few; D gene: .; CDR3 DNA: TGTGCCAGCAGCGCTCACGGGACATCTAACTATGGCTACACCTTC; CDR3 protein: CASSAHGTSNYGYTF
J gene: TRBJ2-3; V gene: TRBV6-2/TRBV6-3; clone size: .; D gene: .; CDR3 DNA: TGTGCCAGCACGAGATCGGAGACAGATACGCAGTATTTT; CDR3 protein: CASTRSETDTQYF
J gene: TRBJ1-5; V gene: TRBV6-6; clone size: .; D gene: .; CDR3 DNA: TGTGCCAGCAGCGACCACAGGGACAATCAGCCCCAGCATTTT; CDR3 protein: CASSDHRDNQPQHF
J gene: TRBJ1-1; V gene: TRBV27; clone size: .; D gene: .; CDR3 DNA: TGTGCCAGCAGTTTTCGTATGAACACTGAAGCTTTCTTT; CDR3 protein: CASSFRMNTEAFF
J gene: TRBJ2-7; V gene: TRBV20-1; clone size: few; D gene: TRBD1; CDR3 DNA: TGCAGTGCTAAAAACTGGGACAGGGTGTACGAGCAGTACTTC; CDR3 protein: CSAKNWDRVYEQYF
J gene: TRBJ2-3; V gene: TRBV20-1; clone size: .; D gene: .; CDR3 DNA: TGCAGTGCTAGAGATAGAGGGCTTATCACAGATACGCAGTATTTT; CDR3 protein: CSARDRGLITDTQYF
J gene: TRBJ2-7; V gene: TRBV7-2; clone size: .; D gene: .; CDR3 DNA: TGTGCCTCCGGCCCAGGACAGTACTCCTACGAGCAGTACTTC; CDR3 protein: CASGPGQYSYEQYF
J gene: TRBJ2-5; V gene: TRBV12-3/TRBV12-4; clone size: few; D gene: TRBD2; CDR3 DNA: TGTGCCAGCAGTTTATCGGGCGGGGGGGCCATCCAAGAGACCCAGTACTTC; CDR3 protein: CASSLSGGGAIQETQYF